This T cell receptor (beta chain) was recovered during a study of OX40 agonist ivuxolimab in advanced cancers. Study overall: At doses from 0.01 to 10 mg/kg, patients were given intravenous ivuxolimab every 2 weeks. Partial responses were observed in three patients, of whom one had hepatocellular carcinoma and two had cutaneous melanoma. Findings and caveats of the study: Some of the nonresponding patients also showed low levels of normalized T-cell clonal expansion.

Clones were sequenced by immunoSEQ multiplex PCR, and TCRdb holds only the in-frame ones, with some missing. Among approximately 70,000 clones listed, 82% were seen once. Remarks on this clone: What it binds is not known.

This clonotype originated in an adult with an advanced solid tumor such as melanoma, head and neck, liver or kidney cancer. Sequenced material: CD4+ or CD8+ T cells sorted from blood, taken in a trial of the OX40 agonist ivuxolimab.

CDR3 coding DNA: TGTGCCAGCAGTACGGGGCTCGTCTCCTACGAGCAGTACTTC. Protein: CASSTGLVSYEQYF. The chain uses TRBV7-2 and TRBJ2-7; D is possibly TRBD1 or TRBD2 (5 bases each). This CDR3 has 14 residues. Germline assignment: CDR1 SGHTA and CDR2 FQGNSA. Trimming pared 6 bases from V and 0 bases from J, leaving 12 bases between. Using reference TRBV7-2 and TRBJ2-7 for the parts outside the CDR3, the full variable domain is GAGVSQSPSNKVTEKGKDVELRCDPISGHTALYWYRQSLGQGLEFLIYFQGNSAPDKSGLPSDRFSAERTGGSVSTLTIQRTQQEDSAVYLCASSTGLVSYEQYFGPGTRLTVT.